A single sample gave rise to the 9 T cell receptor beta chains below, sequenced in a study of blood T cells in healthy people across ages. Next came a second PCR, run for roughly 6 to 11 cycles, which used a sample-barcoded 5' primer along with a J-beta primer mix. TCRdb used MiXCR to reprocess the 5' RACE reads, holding one entry per CDR3 protein. The table shows 700,000 to 900,000 distinct CDR3 sequences, with around half occurring only once. Sequenced: blood. These receptors all stem from an elderly man in good health.

The V gene is TRBV12-3 or TRBV12-4, the J gene TRBJ2-7, with D possibly TRBD1 on 6 matching bases. The CDR3 runs 15 residues. Trimming took off 6 bases at V and 5 bases at J, with 20 bases between the two ends. In DNA, the CDR3 is TGTGCCAGCAGCGCTAACTCGGGACAATACCACGAGCAGTACTTC. It yields the protein CASSANSGQYHEQYF.

Only a few counts were recorded for this clonotype. The chain employs TRBV27 and TRBJ2-7; D is unresolved. The ends were cut back, 4 bases at V and 5 bases at J, with 12 bases in the middle. The V gene's germline CDR1 is MNHEY and CDR2 SMNVEV (reference sequence). CDR3 length equals 13 residues. CDR3 protein: CASSWGLINEQYF. The CDR3 DNA sequence: TGTGCCAGCAGTTGGGGTTTGATCAACGAGCAGTACTTC.

This sequence joins TRBV20-1 and TRBJ2-1; D not resolved. The germline V gene encodes CDR1 DFQATT and CDR2 SNEGSKA (reference sequence). V lost 6 bases and J lost 3, with 15 bases in between. The CDR3 covers 14 residues. The CDR3 nucleotides are TGCAGTGCCAGCCCCAGGTCAAGCTACAATGAGCAGTTCTTC. Its translation: CSASPRSSYNEQFF.

V gene TRBV20-1 combines with J gene TRBJ2-1; the D gene is possibly TRBD2 (6 bases). V lost 6 bases, J lost 9 bases, and 12 bases lay in between. The germline V gene encodes CDR1 DFQATT and CDR2 SNEGSKA (reference sequence). The CDR3 has 11 residues. This CDR3 is CSARVGGEQFF. The CDR3 DNA is TGCAGTGCGCGCGTCGGGGGTGAGCAGTTCTTC.

The CDR3 loop is CASSYLPERGYTF. DNA for the CDR3: TGTGCCAGCAGTTATCTACCGGAGAGGGGCTACACCTTC. The chain combines TRBV6-6 with TRBJ1-2; the D is unclear. The germline V gene has CDR1 MNHNY and CDR2 SVGAGI (reference sequence). This CDR3 has 13 amino acids. Trimming removed 3 bases at V and 8 bases at J, with 13 bases between.

The CDR3 region is CASSLTGVRDYEQYF. The CDR3 DNA reads TGCGCCAGCAGCCTGACGGGGGTACGGGACTACGAGCAGTACTTC. This sequence joins TRBV4-1 and TRBJ2-7, with D possibly TRBD2 on 6 matching bases. V was clipped by 4 bases and J by 3 bases, with 16 bases between them. Per germline, CDR1 MGHRA and CDR2 YSYEKL. The CDR3 sequence is 15 residues long.

This clonotype has only a few counts. This sequence joins TRBV28 and TRBJ1-2; D not resolved. CDR3 length equals 11 residues. Trimming stripped 3 bases from V and 6 bases from J, with 5 bases between. The germline gives CDR1 MDHEN, CDR2 SYDVKM. In DNA form, the CDR3 reads TGTGCCAGCAGTTTCTGGGATGGCTACACCTTC. It encodes CASSFWDGYTF.

This clonotype came up once. The chain links TRBV9 to TRBJ1-2; 8 bases match TRBD1. CDR3 length equals 13 residues. The germline V gene encodes CDR1 SGDLS and CDR2 YYNGEE. J was trimmed by 5 bases and V by 7 bases; bases with no gene match: 7. The CDR3 DNA reads as TGTGCCAGCGGGACAGGACGACGATATGGCTACACCTTC. Translated: CASGTGRRYGYTF.

Ten or more counts support this clonotype. The chain links TRBV6-1 to TRBJ2-5; tentatively, D is TRBD1 or TRBD2 (5 bases each). Trimming removed 5 bases at V and 6 bases at J, with 13 bases between. The CDR3 loop spans 13 amino acids. Germline values: CDR1 MNHNS, CDR2 SASEGT. The CDR3 protein is CASSPGPPKTQYF. The CDR3 DNA is TGTGCCAGCAGTCCGGGACCCCCAAAGACCCAGTACTTC.